This TCR beta chain was recorded in a study of shared clonotypes between healthy human individuals. The assay was immunoSEQ multiplex PCR, and TCRdb's table has in-frame clones only and misses some. The sample records roughly 1,800,000 clones, about 95% being singletons. Germline V gene sequence: CDR1 LGHNA, CDR2 YSLEER. The CDR3 is made up of 17 amino acids. V was pared by 0 bases and J by 3 bases, with 17 bases between. In the naive CD8 group, cells lacked CD45RO and were positively selected for CCR7, so terminally differentiated effector memory CD45RA+ cells were left out. Recent acute infections and vaccinations were absent in the healthy HIV-negative adult donors. Each sample came from a Caucasian adult donor living in Nashville, Tennessee. This clone was counted a single time.

The sequenced sample was naive CD8+ T cells sorted from blood. The sequence derives from a man younger than 30 in good health. The chain uses TRBV4-3 and TRBJ1-2, with D uncertain. The CDR3 sequence: CASSQDIEGELHYGYTF. The CDR3 DNA follows: TGCGCCAGCAGCCAAGATATAGAGGGCGAGCTCCACTATGGCTACACCTTC.